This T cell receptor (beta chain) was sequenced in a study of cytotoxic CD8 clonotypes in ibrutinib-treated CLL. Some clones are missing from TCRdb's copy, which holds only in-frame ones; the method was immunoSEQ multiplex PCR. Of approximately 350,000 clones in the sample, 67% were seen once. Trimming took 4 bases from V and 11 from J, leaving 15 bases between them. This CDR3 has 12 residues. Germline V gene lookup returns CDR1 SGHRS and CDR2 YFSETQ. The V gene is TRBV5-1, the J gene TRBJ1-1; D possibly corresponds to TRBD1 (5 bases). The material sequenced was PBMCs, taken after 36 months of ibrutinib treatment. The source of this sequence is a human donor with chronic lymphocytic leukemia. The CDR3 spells CASSAATGMAFF. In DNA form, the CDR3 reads TGCGCCAGCAGCGCGGCTACAGGTATGGCTTTCTTT. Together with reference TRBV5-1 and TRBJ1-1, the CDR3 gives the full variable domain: KAGVTQTPRYLIKTRGQQVTLSCSPISGHRSVSWYQQTPGQGLQFLFEYFSETQRNKGNFPGRFSGRQFSNSRSEMNVSTLELGDSALYLCASSAATGMAFFGQGTRLTVV.